This T cell receptor beta chain was recorded in a study of technical replicates of blood from a handful of donors. Germline V gene data show CDR1 as MNHEY and CDR2 as SVGAGI. This CDR3 comprises 14 residues. The V end lost 1 base, the J end lost 4 bases, and 10 bases lay between the germline ends. Assay used: immunoSEQ multiplex PCR; TCRdb lists only in-frame clones, some missing. The data hold about 97,000 clones, with approximately 96% observed a single time. This rearrangement joins TRBV6-5 to TRBJ2-5; tentatively, D is TRBD2 (6 bases). The clonotype was recovered from a human donor in good health. Sample: T cells isolated from PBMCs. The CDR3 loop is CASSYLGLLETQYF. DNA for the CDR3: TGTGCCAGCAGTTACTTGGGACTTTTAGAGACCCAGTACTTC.